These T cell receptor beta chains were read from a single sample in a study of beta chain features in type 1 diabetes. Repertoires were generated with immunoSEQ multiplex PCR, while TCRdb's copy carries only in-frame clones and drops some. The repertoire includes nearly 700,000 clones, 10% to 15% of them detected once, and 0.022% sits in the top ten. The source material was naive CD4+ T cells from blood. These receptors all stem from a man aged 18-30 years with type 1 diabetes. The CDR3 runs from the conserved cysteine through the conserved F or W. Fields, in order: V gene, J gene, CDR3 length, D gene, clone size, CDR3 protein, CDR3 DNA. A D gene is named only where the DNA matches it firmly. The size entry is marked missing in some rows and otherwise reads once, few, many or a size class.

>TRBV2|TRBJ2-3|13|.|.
CASRNGGTDTQYF
TGTGCCAGCAGGAACGGAGGCACAGATACGCAGTATTTT
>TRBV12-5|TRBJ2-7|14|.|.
CASGLYGTHYEQYF
TGTGCTAGTGGTTTGTACGGGACCCACTACGAGCAGTACTTC
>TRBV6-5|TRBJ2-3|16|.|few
CASSYRPSTSTDTQYF
TGTGCCAGCAGTTACCGGCCATCTACTAGCACAGATACGCAGTATTTT
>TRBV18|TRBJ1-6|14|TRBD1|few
CASSQQGTNSPLHF
TGTGCCAGCTCCCAACAGGGGACTAATTCACCCCTCCACTTT
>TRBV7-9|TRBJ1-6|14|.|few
CASSLNPRGSPLHF
TGTGCCAGCAGCCTCAACCCCCGGGGATCACCCCTCCACTTT
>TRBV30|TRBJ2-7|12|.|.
CAWSVTNYEQYF
TGTGCCTGGAGTGTGACGAACTACGAGCAGTACTTC
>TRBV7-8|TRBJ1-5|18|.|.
CASSPLFGTGYSNQPQHF
TGTGCCAGCAGCCCTCTCTTCGGGACTGGGTATAGCAATCAGCCCCAGCATTTT
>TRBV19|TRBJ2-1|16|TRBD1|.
CASSRTGDLSYNEQFF
TGTGCCAGTAGTAGGACAGGCGACCTCTCCTACAATGAGCAGTTCTTC
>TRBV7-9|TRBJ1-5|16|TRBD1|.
CASSRPGTAGNQPQHF
TGTGCCAGCAGCCGCCCCGGGACAGCGGGCAATCAGCCCCAGCATTTT
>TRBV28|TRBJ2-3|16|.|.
CASSLGPTYSKDTQYF
TGTGCCAGCAGCCTAGGGCCGACGTACAGTAAAGATACGCAGTATTTT
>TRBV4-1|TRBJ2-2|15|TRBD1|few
CASSPDRVVTGELFF
TGCGCCAGCAGCCCGGACAGGGTTGTCACCGGGGAGCTGTTTTTT
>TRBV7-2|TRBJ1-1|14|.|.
CASSRRLGRSEAFF
TGTGCCAGCAGCCGACGGCTAGGGCGGTCTGAAGCTTTCTTT
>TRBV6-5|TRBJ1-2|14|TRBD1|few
CASSRGQENYGYTF
TGTGCCAGCAGCCGGGGACAGGAGAACTATGGCTACACCTTC
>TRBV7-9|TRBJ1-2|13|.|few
CASSYRQDPGYTF
TGTGCCAGCAGCTACCGACAGGACCCTGGCTACACCTTC
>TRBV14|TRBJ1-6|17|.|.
CASSPRGRGPLSSPLHF
TGTGCCAGCAGCCCTAGAGGGCGGGGGCCGTTATCTTCACCCCTCCACTTT
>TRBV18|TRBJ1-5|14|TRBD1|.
CASSPQGGNQPQHF
TGTGCCAGCTCACCTCAGGGGGGAAATCAGCCCCAGCATTTT
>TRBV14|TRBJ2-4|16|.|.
CASSQLGTLGENIQYF
TGTGCCAGCAGCCAACTTGGGACTTTAGGGGAAAACATTCAGTACTTC
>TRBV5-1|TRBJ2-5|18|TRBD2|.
CASRLSGTSGGSQETQYF
TGCGCCAGCAGATTGTCCGGGACTAGCGGGGGTTCCCAAGAGACCCAGTACTTC
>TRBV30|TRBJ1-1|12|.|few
CAWGTGTSWAFF
TGTGCCTGGGGTACAGGTACAAGCTGGGCTTTCTTT
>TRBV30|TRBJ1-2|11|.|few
CAWAPLLGYTF
TGTGCCTGGGCCCCGCTGCTTGGCTACACCTTC
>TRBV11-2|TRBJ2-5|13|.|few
CASSLSGQETQYF
TGTGCCAGCAGCTTGAGCGGCCAAGAGACCCAGTACTTC
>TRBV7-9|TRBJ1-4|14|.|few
CASSSKGMGEKLFF
TGTGCCAGCAGCTCCAAGGGTATGGGTGAAAAACTGTTTTTT
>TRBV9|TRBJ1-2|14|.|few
CASSVGDTHQGYTF
TGTGCCAGCAGCGTTGGGGACACCCACCAAGGCTACACCTTC
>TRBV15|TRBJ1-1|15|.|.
CATSRDSGAGTEAFF
TGTGCCACCAGCAGAGATTCAGGGGCCGGCACTGAAGCTTTCTTT
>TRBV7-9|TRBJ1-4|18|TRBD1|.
CASSLPPGQGDTNEKLFF
TGTGCCAGCAGCTTACCACCCGGACAGGGGGATACGAATGAAAAACTGTTTTTT
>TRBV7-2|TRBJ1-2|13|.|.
CASSTTGYYGYTF
TGTGCCAGCAGCACTACAGGGTACTATGGCTACACCTTC
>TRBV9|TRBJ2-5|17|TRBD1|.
CASSVAALGTDQETQYF
TGTGCCAGCAGCGTAGCCGCTCTGGGGACAGATCAAGAGACCCAGTACTTC
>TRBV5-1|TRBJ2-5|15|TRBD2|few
CASSLGLADQETQYF
TGCGCCAGCAGCTTGGGGCTAGCGGACCAAGAGACCCAGTACTTC
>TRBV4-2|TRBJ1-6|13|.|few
CASSQDWASPLHF
TGTGCCAGCAGCCAAGATTGGGCTTCACCCCTCCACTTT
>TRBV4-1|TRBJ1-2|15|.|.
CASSQENQAPYGYTF
TGCGCCAGCAGCCAAGAAAATCAGGCTCCATATGGCTACACCTTC
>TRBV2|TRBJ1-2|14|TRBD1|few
CASSEQGANYGYTF
TGTGCCAGCAGTGAACAGGGGGCTAACTATGGCTACACCTTC
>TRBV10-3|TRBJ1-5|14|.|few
CAISEVADNQPQHF
TGTGCCATCAGTGAGGTGGCAGACAATCAGCCCCAGCATTTT
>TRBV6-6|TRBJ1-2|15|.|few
CASSPQEPYLYGYTF
TGTGCCAGCAGTCCGCAGGAGCCTTACCTCTATGGCTACACCTTC
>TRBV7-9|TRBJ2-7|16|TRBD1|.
CASSQIAGQGAYEQYF
TGTGCCAGCAGCCAGATTGCAGGACAGGGGGCGTACGAGCAGTACTTC
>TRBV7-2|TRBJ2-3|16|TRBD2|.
CASSLQAGGNTDTQYF
TGTGCCAGCAGCTTACAGGCGGGGGGAAACACAGATACGCAGTATTTT
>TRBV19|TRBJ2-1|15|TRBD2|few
CASSISGGGHNEQFF
TGTGCCAGTAGTATTTCCGGCGGGGGGCACAATGAGCAGTTCTTC
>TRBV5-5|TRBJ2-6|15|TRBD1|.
CASSRQGGGANVLTF
TGTGCCAGCAGCAGACAGGGCGGTGGGGCCAACGTCCTGACTTTC
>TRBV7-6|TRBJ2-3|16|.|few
CASSLAGQTSTDTQYF
TGTGCCAGCAGCTTAGCCGGACAGACTAGCACAGATACGCAGTATTTT
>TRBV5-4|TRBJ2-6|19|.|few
CASSLALTGLKSGANVLTF
TGTGCCAGCAGCTTGGCCCTTACAGGACTAAAGTCTGGGGCCAACGTCCTGACTTTC
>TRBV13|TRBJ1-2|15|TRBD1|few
CASSRPDRVQYGYTF
TGTGCCAGCAGCAGACCCGACAGGGTGCAATATGGCTACACCTTC
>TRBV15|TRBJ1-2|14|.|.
CATSRDPSSYGYTF
TGTGCCACCAGCAGAGATCCCTCTTCCTATGGCTACACCTTC
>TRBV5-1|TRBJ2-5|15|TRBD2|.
CASSFLAGAWETQYF
TGCGCCAGCAGCTTTCTAGCGGGGGCCTGGGAGACCCAGTACTTC
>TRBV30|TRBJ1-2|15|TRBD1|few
CACQPTGGINYGYTF
TGTGCCTGCCAACCAACAGGGGGTATTAACTATGGCTACACCTTC
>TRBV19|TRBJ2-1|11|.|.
CASSIGRGQFF
TGTGCCAGTAGTATAGGGAGGGGTCAGTTCTTC
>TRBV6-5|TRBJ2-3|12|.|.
CASTNTGDTQYF
TGTGCCAGCACAAATACCGGGGATACGCAGTATTTT
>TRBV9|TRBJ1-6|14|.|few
CASSDSQASSPLHF
TGTGCCAGCAGCGATTCCCAGGCGAGTTCACCCCTCCACTTT
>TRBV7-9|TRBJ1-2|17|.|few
CASSFTSPGSDVYGYTF
TGTGCCAGCAGCTTCACGTCCCCAGGCTCGGACGTATATGGCTACACCTTC